This TCR beta chain was recovered during a study of cytomegalovirus exposure and HLA in healthy donors. Looking at the study overall: From HLA-typed donors, an early data release held tens of millions of unique TCRs.

The study's findings and limits: Several top significant clusters appeared, in a later analysis, to be linked to common viral pathogens. Researchers catalogued 164 TCR beta chains as cytomegalovirus-associated.

A note on this clone: Antigen specificity is unknown.

13 Jbeta primers and 60 Vbeta primers were used for the PCR. The protocol was immunoSEQ multiplex PCR, while the TCRdb copy is restricted to in-frame clones and leaves out a portion. The sample has around 100,000 clones; approximately 73% are singletons. The sample was PBMCs. The receptor was isolated from a woman younger than 30 in good health and CMV-seropositive.

CDR3 nucleotide sequence: TGTGCCAGCAGTGAGGGTCATTCACCCCTCCACTTT. Protein: CASSEGHSPLHF. V and J are TRBV7-3 and TRBJ1-6; D gene ambiguous. CDR1 is SGHTA, CDR2 FQGTGA, per germline. The CDR3 spans 12 residues. V dropped 6 bases and J dropped 8 bases, with 8 bases sitting between them.